This entry lists 6 T cell receptor beta chains sequenced from one sample in a study of blood T cell repertoires in COVID-19. Here immunoSEQ multiplex PCR was the method, and the copy in TCRdb shows in-frame clones only, minus some. The repertoire holds approximately 220,000 clones, with about 85% as singletons. The material sequenced was peripheral blood. The receptors come from a man in his forties with acute or convalescent COVID-19.

The V call is TRBV27, the J call TRBJ2-2; the D gene is possibly TRBD2 (5 bases). The CDR3 consists of 14 residues. The germline CDR1 and CDR2 sequences are MNHEY and SMNVEV (reference sequence). V lost 1 base to trimming and J lost 6 bases, with 9 bases between them. In DNA form, the CDR3 reads TGTGCCAGCAGTTTATGGGCTAGCCCCGGGGAGCTGTTTTTT. Its translation: CASSLWASPGELFF.

V is TRBV6-6 and J is TRBJ1-2; D is ambiguous. The CDR3 is 15 residues long. The V gene's germline CDR1 is MNHNY and CDR2 SVGAGI (reference sequence). The V end lost 0 bases, the J end lost 0 bases, and 8 bases lay between the germline ends. CDR3 in DNA: TGTGCCAGCAGTTACTCGAAGCGCTCTAACTATGGCTACACCTTC. This sequence encodes CASSYSKRSNYGYTF.

This clone occurred a few times. The same CDR3 also results from other DNA sequences found in this sample. This sequence joins TRBV25-1 and TRBJ1-1; TRBD1 agrees at 7 bases. Per germline, CDR1 MGHDK and CDR2 SYGVNS. V shed 3 bases and J 1 base; nucleotides not matched to a gene: 5. There are 15 residues in the CDR3. The CDR3 DNA reads as TGTGCCAGCAGTGACTCACAGGGGAGGAACACTGAAGCTTTCTTT. The encoded protein is CASSDSQGRNTEAFF.

The CDR3 DNA sequence: TGTGCCAGCTCACGGGCTAGCGAGGACAATGAGCAGTTCTTC. It yields the protein CASSRASEDNEQFF. The chain links TRBV18 to TRBJ2-1; D possibly corresponds to TRBD2 (6 bases). The CDR3 sequence is 14 residues long. CDR1 is KGHSH, CDR2 LQKENI, per germline. V was cut by 4 bases and J by 5 bases, with 12 bases left in between. Complete variable domain (other parts from reference TRBV18 and TRBJ2-1): NAGVMQNPRHLVRRRGQEARLRCSPMKGHSHVYWYRQLPEEGLKFMVYLQKENIIDESGMPKERFSAEFPKEGPSILRIQQVVRGDSAAYFCASSRASEDNEQFFGPGTRLTVL.

V usage is TRBV5-1 and J usage is TRBJ2-7, with TRBD2 identical over 8 bases. Per germline, CDR1 SGHRS and CDR2 YFSETQ. CDR3 length equals 16 residues. The J segment lost 7 bases and the V segment lost 0 bases, leaving 12 bases of the junction unmatched. The CDR3 nucleotides are TGCGCCAGCAGCTTGGAAGCGGGACTAGGGGGGGAAGAGCAGTACTTC. Translated: CASSLEAGLGGEEQYF.

This chain connects TRBV2 to TRBJ2-1, with 7 bases identical to TRBD2. CDR1 is SNHLY, CDR2 FYNNEI, per germline. This CDR3 has 14 residues. Trimming cost V 4 bases and J 4 bases; bases outside gene matches: 4. CDR3 sequence: CASSVAGEYNEQFF. The CDR3 nucleotides read TGTGCCAGCAGTGTTGCGGGAGAGTACAATGAGCAGTTCTTC.